This is a list of T cell receptor beta chains from one sample in a study of human T cells and chemical hapten exposure. A single record per CDR3 protein comes from TCRdb applying MiXCR to the RACE reads. The sample holds some 70,000 distinct CDR3 sequences, under 13% seen once. Sequenced material: whole blood, taken in connection with sensitization to the hapten diphenylcyclopropenone (DPC). All receptors derive from a woman in her fifties or sixties with alopecia areata. Some clones in this sample may be carry-over from other donors' samples. The CDR3 runs from the conserved cysteine through the conserved F or W. A D gene is named only where the DNA matches it firmly. Clone size is stated in some rows and not others, as once, few, many or a class when expanded.

size: few; D: TRBD2; J: TRBJ2-1; V: TRBV11-2; CDR3: CASSTQTSGTYNEQFF; DNA: TGTGCCAGCAGCACGCAGACTAGCGGTACCTACAATGAGCAGTTCTTC
size: many; D: TRBD1; J: TRBJ2-3; V: TRBV28; CDR3: CASSLRTGSTDTQYF; DNA: TGTGCCAGCAGTTTGAGGACAGGGAGCACAGATACGCAGTATTTT
size: many; D: .; J: TRBJ2-4; V: TRBV18; CDR3: CASSPPRSVEAKNIQYF; DNA: TGTGCCAGCTCACCACCGAGATCCGTCGAAGCCAAAAACATTCAGTACTTC
size: .; D: TRBD2; J: TRBJ2-5; V: TRBV20-1; CDR3: CSPLGGSGRVVTQYF; DNA: TGCAGCCCCCTGGGGGGGAGCGGGAGGGTCGTGACCCAGTACTTC
size: few; D: TRBD2; J: TRBJ2-7; V: TRBV12-3/TRBV12-4; CDR3: CASSPGLATYEQYF; DNA: TGTGCCAGCAGTCCGGGACTAGCTACCTACGAGCAGTACTTC
size: .; D: .; J: TRBJ2-7; V: TRBV3-1; CDR3: CASSQLHLAYEQYF; DNA: TGTGCCAGCAGCCAACTACACCTGGCCTACGAGCAGTACTTC
size: .; D: .; J: TRBJ1-6; V: TRBV12-3/TRBV12-4; CDR3: CASSLSASYNSPLHF; DNA: TGTGCCAGCAGTTTATCAGCGAGCTATAATTCACCCCTCCACTTT
size: .; D: .; J: TRBJ2-7; V: TRBV29-1; CDR3: CSARGISYEQYF; DNA: TGCAGCGCGCGGGGAATTTCCTACGAGCAGTACTTC
size: many; D: .; J: TRBJ2-5; V: TRBV12-3/TRBV12-4; CDR3: CASKDYRQETQYF; DNA: TGTGCCAGCAAAGACTACCGACAAGAGACCCAGTACTTC
size: .; D: TRBD2; J: TRBJ2-7; V: TRBV20-1; CDR3: CSAWGTSGSTSYEQYF; DNA: TGCAGTGCTTGGGGGACTAGCGGGAGTACCTCCTACGAGCAGTACTTC
size: many; D: TRBD1; J: TRBJ1-1; V: TRBV18; CDR3: CASSPETGGLNTEAFF; DNA: TGTGCCAGCTCACCCGAGACAGGGGGTTTGAACACTGAAGCTTTCTTT
size: .; D: TRBD2; J: TRBJ2-5; V: TRBV6-2/TRBV6-3; CDR3: CASSPSYTAGGIETQYF; DNA: TGTGCCAGCAGCCCCTCTTATACAGCGGGAGGTATCGAGACCCAGTACTTC
size: medium-sized; D: .; J: TRBJ1-1; V: TRBV29-1; CDR3: CSVEGLTSEAFF; DNA: TGCAGCGTTGAGGGACTTACGAGTGAAGCTTTCTTT
size: many; D: .; J: TRBJ2-1; V: TRBV6-6; CDR3: CASSYERAKGWHEQFF; DNA: TGTGCCAGCAGTTATGAGCGGGCTAAGGGGTGGCATGAGCAGTTCTTC
size: .; D: .; J: TRBJ1-2; V: TRBV7-9; CDR3: CASGSWGANYGYTF; DNA: TGTGCCAGCGGATCGTGGGGAGCTAACTATGGCTACACCTTC
size: many; D: TRBD1; J: TRBJ1-1; V: TRBV28; CDR3: CASSLIQPGQGEAFF; DNA: TGTGCCAGCAGTCTCATACAACCGGGACAGGGCGAAGCTTTCTTT
size: many; D: .; J: TRBJ2-5; V: TRBV20-1; CDR3: CSAPPGSRETQYF; DNA: TGCAGTGCTCCCCCCGGGAGCCGAGAGACCCAGTACTTC
size: many; D: TRBD1; J: TRBJ2-7; V: TRBV7-7; CDR3: CASSSRQGASYEQYF; DNA: TGTGCCAGCAGCTCGCGACAGGGGGCCTCCTACGAGCAGTACTTC
size: many; D: .; J: TRBJ2-5; V: TRBV12-3/TRBV12-4; CDR3: CASSTGTQETQYF; DNA: TGTGCCAGCAGTACAGGAACTCAGGAGACCCAGTACTTC
size: many; D: TRBD1; J: TRBJ2-1; V: TRBV4-1; CDR3: CASRDRDRNEQFF; DNA: TGCGCCAGCCGGGACAGGGATAGAAATGAGCAGTTCTTC
size: many; D: .; J: TRBJ2-1; V: TRBV4-2; CDR3: CASSQAREAGNEQFF; DNA: TGTGCCAGCAGCCAAGCGAGGGAGGCAGGCAATGAGCAGTTCTTC
size: .; D: .; J: TRBJ2-1; V: TRBV18; CDR3: CASSLQNSYNEQFF; DNA: TGTGCCAGCTCGCTACAGAATTCCTACAATGAGCAGTTCTTC
size: few; D: .; J: TRBJ2-2; V: TRBV3-1; CDR3: CASSQDLRAGELFF; DNA: TGTGCCAGCAGCCAAGATCTCAGGGCCGGGGAGCTGTTTTTT
size: many; D: .; J: TRBJ2-3; V: TRBV7-9; CDR3: CASSLLGEGADTQYF; DNA: TGTGCCAGCAGCTTGTTAGGGGAAGGCGCAGATACGCAGTATTTT
size: many; D: .; J: TRBJ2-2; V: TRBV21-1; CDR3: CASPDRDDTGELFF; DNA: TGTGCCAGCCCCGACAGGGACGACACCGGGGAGCTGTTTTTT
size: .; D: .; J: TRBJ2-1; V: TRBV20-1; CDR3: CSAPPNEQFF; DNA: TGCAGTGCCCCTCCAAATGAGCAGTTCTTC
size: many; D: TRBD2; J: TRBJ2-2; V: TRBV11-3; CDR3: CASSLLGAGETGELFF; DNA: TGTGCCAGCAGCCTTCTCGGAGCGGGAGAAACCGGGGAGCTGTTTTTT
size: once; D: .; J: TRBJ1-5; V: TRBV7-2; CDR3: CASSLAGVDQPQHF; DNA: TGTGCCAGCAGCTTAGCAGGGGTTGATCAGCCCCAGCATTTT
size: .; D: .; J: TRBJ1-2; V: TRBV2; CDR3: CASSVLGESGYTF; DNA: TGTGCCAGCAGTGTCTTGGGAGAAAGTGGCTACACCTTC
size: many; D: .; J: TRBJ1-1; V: TRBV19; CDR3: CASSIRYLGTEAFF; DNA: TGTGCCAGTAGTATCCGCTATTTGGGAACTGAAGCTTTCTTT